These 19 T cell receptor beta chains were all obtained from the same sample, sequenced in a study of TIL therapy for anti-PD-1-resistant metastatic lung cancer. Sequencing used immunoSEQ v3. Repertoires were generated with immunoSEQ multiplex PCR, while TCRdb's copy carries only in-frame clones and drops some. Here the sample spans under 100,000 clones, under 70% being singletons. Time point denoted: pre-treatment sample, taken before nivolumab and TIL therapy. The tumor samples were excised metastases, mostly pleural nodules or supraclavicular lymph nodes. Here the sequenced sample was tumor tissue, taken at baseline. The receptor source for this set is a person between 25 and 79 years old with non-small cell lung cancer.

V and J are TRBV4-3 and TRBJ2-7; TRBD1 matches 8 bases. This CDR3 has 15 residues. The germline V gene has CDR1 LGHNA and CDR2 YSLEER. V dropped 1 base and J dropped 1; count of bases not matched to a gene: 3. The CDR3 sequence is CASSQGTGNSYEQYF. CDR3 bases: TGCGCCAGCAGCCAAGGGACAGGGAATTCCTACGAGCAGTACTTC.

The chain recombines TRBV13 with TRBJ2-3, with a tentative D call TRBD2 (7 bases). Germline V gene data show CDR1 as PRHDT and CDR2 as FYEKMQ (reference sequence). The CDR3 runs 15 residues. V dropped 7 bases and J dropped 5 bases, with 19 bases sitting between them. CDR3 sequence: CASTPRGGPGDTQYF. The CDR3 nucleotides read TGTGCCAGCACCCCGAGGGGGGGGCCGGGAGATACGCAGTATTTT. The variable domain in full, completed from reference TRBV13 and TRBJ2-3, reads AAGVIQSPRHLIKEKRETATLKCYPIPRHDTVYWYQQGPGQDPQFLISFYEKMQSDKGSIPDRFSAQQFSDYHSELNMSSLELGDSALYFCASTPRGGPGDTQYFGPGTRLTVL.

The V gene is TRBV28, the J gene TRBJ2-3; TRBD2 matches at 7 bases. CDR3 length: 14 residues. After removal of 6 bases from V and 0 bases from J, the junction contained 3 bases not matched to a gene. Germline lookup yields CDR1 MDHEN and CDR2 SYDVKM. DNA for the CDR3: TGTGCCAGCAGCACTAGCGCCAGCACAGATACGCAGTATTTT. Protein sequence: CASSTSASTDTQYF.

This chain joins TRBV7-8 and TRBJ2-2, with D perhaps TRBD2 (6 bases). The CDR3 has 16 residues. Germline V lookup: CDR1 SGHVS, CDR2 FQNEAQ. Between the trimmed V and J ends, which lost 7 bases and 4 bases, there was a span of 19 bases. Here the CDR3 DNA reads TGTGCCAGCAACTCCATAGCGGCGACCGGCACCGGGGAGCTGTTTTTT. Translating gives CASNSIAATGTGELFF.

The chain couples TRBV24-1 to TRBJ2-3; D remains unclear. CDR3 length: 15 residues. V was pared by 5 bases and J by 6 bases, with 17 bases between. CDR1 is KGHDR and CDR2 is SFDVKD in the germline V gene. The DNA of the CDR3 is TGTGCCACCAGTGCCGAGTCTCCTAAACCCGATACGCAGTATTTT. It codes for CATSAESPKPDTQYF.

About this clone: A much more abundant neighbour one base away suggests this may be a read error. The J gene is TRBJ2-2, the V gene TRBV14, with no clear D. CDR3 size: 12 residues. V was clipped by 5 bases and J by 2 bases, with 3 bases between them. In germline, CDR1 is SGHDN, CDR2 FVKESK. The CDR3 DNA reads as TGTGCCAGCAGCAGAAACACCGGGGAGCTGTTTTTT. This gives the protein CASSRNTGELFF.

V is TRBV5-1 and J is TRBJ2-1; 11 bases align to TRBD2. J lost 4 bases, V lost 5 bases, and 14 bases had no gene match. Germline loops: CDR1 SGHRS, CDR2 YFSETQ. The length of the CDR3 is 18 residues. CDR3 loop: CASSPTSGARSYYNEQFF. CDR3 coding DNA: TGCGCCAGCAGTCCGACTAGCGGGGCCCGATCCTATTACAATGAGCAGTTCTTC. Drawing the rest from reference TRBV5-1 and TRBJ2-1, the complete variable domain is KAGVTQTPRYLIKTRGQQVTLSCSPISGHRSVSWYQQTPGQGLQFLFEYFSETQRNKGNFPGRFSGRQFSNSRSEMNVSTLELGDSALYLCASSPTSGARSYYNEQFFGPGTRLTVL.

This clone has a handful of counts. Additional DNA sequences in this sample encode the identical CDR3. The CDR3 protein is CASSPDRNQPQHF. For the CDR3, the DNA is TGTGCCAGCAGCCCAGACAGAAATCAGCCCCAGCATTTT. The V call is TRBV7-2, the J call TRBJ1-5; D might be TRBD1 (5 bases). Trimming pared 5 bases from V and 4 bases from J, leaving 9 bases between. This CDR3 has 13 amino acids. Germline values: CDR1 SGHTA, CDR2 FQGNSA.

The V gene is TRBV28, the J gene TRBJ2-3; 9 nucleotides match TRBD2. Germline CDR1 MDHEN, CDR2 SYDVKM. After removal of 2 bases from V and 0 bases from J, the junction contained 3 bases not matched to a gene. The CDR3 covers 16 residues. CDR3 sequence (DNA): TGTGCCAGCAGTTTAGTAGCGGGAGTAAGCACAGATACGCAGTATTTT. Amino acids: CASSLVAGVSTDTQYF.

This clone was seen just once. The chain joins TRBV7-2 to TRBJ2-7; TRBD2 matches 11 bases. The CDR3 covers 16 residues. J gave up 5 bases and V 5 bases, and 11 bases lay outside the gene matches. Germline CDR1 is SGHTA and CDR2 is FQGNSA. CDR3 bases: TGTGCCAGCAGCGTATGGTTAGCGGGAGGGCCCGACGAGCAGTACTTC. Encoded protein: CASSVWLAGGPDEQYF.

The chain links TRBV6-5 to TRBJ1-5, with D possibly TRBD1 on 5 matching bases. Trimming stripped 0 bases from V and 4 bases from J, with 10 bases between. The CDR3 totals 15 residues. CDR1 is MNHEY and CDR2 is SVGAGI in the germline V gene. The CDR3 spells CASSYSRGGNQPQHF. The CDR3 DNA follows: TGTGCCAGCAGTTACTCGAGGGGTGGGAATCAGCCCCAGCATTTT.

V gene TRBV27 combines with J gene TRBJ2-3; D is unclear. Trimming shortened V by 2 bases and J by 0 bases, and 9 bases separated the two germline ends. Germline V CDR1 and CDR2: MNHEY, SMNVEV (reference sequence). The CDR3 is made up of 15 amino acids. CDR3 bases: TGTGCCAGCAGTTTAGACCCGGCTAGCACAGATACGCAGTATTTT. Translated: CASSLDPASTDTQYF.

The chain carries TRBV5-6 and TRBJ2-7; 7 bases align to TRBD2. CDR1 and CDR2 from the germline V gene are SGHDT and YYEEEE. The CDR3 consists of 15 residues. J was trimmed by 3 bases and V by 0 bases; bases with no gene match: 6. For the CDR3, the DNA is TGTGCCAGCAGCTTGGCCGTGGGGGGGATCTACGAGCAGTACTTC. Encoded protein: CASSLAVGGIYEQYF.

The rearrangement uses TRBV28 and TRBJ1-1; D is ambiguous. CDR1 is MDHEN, CDR2 SYDVKM, per germline. Trimming stripped 2 bases from V and 1 base from J, with 8 bases between. The CDR3 is 14 amino acids. The CDR3 is CASSLRQENTEAFF. In DNA, the CDR3 is TGTGCCAGCAGTTTAAGGCAGGAGAACACTGAAGCTTTCTTT. Full variable domain (remainder filled in from reference TRBV28 and TRBJ1-1): DVKVTQSSRYLVKRTGEKVFLECVQDMDHENMFWYRQDPGLGLRLIYFSYDVKMKEKGDIPEGYSVSREKKERFSLILESASTNQTSMYLCASSLRQENTEAFFGQGTRLTVV.

V and J are TRBV30 and TRBJ1-3; perhaps TRBD1 as D (5 bases). From germline, CDR1 is GTSNPN and CDR2 SVGIG (reference sequence). V dropped 2 bases and J dropped 0 bases, with 11 bases sitting between them. This CDR3 contains 15 residues. The CDR3 loop reads CAWSTGLISGNTIYF. The CDR3 DNA is TGTGCCTGGAGTACAGGACTTATCTCTGGAAACACCATATATTTT.

The rearrangement joins TRBV3-1 (or the pseudogene TRBV3-2) to TRBJ2-2; a possible D gene is TRBD2 (7 bases). This CDR3 spans 17 amino acids. Trimming removed 2 bases at V and 0 bases at J, with 13 bases between. Germline assignment: CDR1 LGHDT and CDR2 YNNKEL (reference sequence). DNA of the CDR3: TGTGCCAGCAGCCAATCGTCGGGGGGCGCGAACACCGGGGAGCTGTTTTTT. Its translation: CASSQSSGGANTGELFF.

This clone was detected only once. The V and J genes are TRBV3-1 (or the pseudogene TRBV3-2) and TRBJ2-2, with 8 bases identical to TRBD2. V dropped 4 bases and J dropped 6; count of bases not matched to a gene: 7. This CDR3 is 15 amino acids long. Germline CDR1 is LGHDT and CDR2 is YNNKEL (reference sequence). CDR3 in amino acids: CASSRTSGGAGELFF. CDR3 nucleotide sequence: TGTGCCAGCAGCCGAACATCGGGGGGGGCCGGGGAGCTGTTTTTT.

The rearrangement links TRBV5-4 to TRBJ2-3; no clear D gene. Between the trimmed V and J ends, which lost 5 bases and 4 bases, there was a span of 14 bases. The CDR3 spans 14 residues. Germline values: CDR1 SGHNT, CDR2 YYREEE (reference sequence). This CDR3 reads CASSYVQQSDTQYF. The CDR3 nucleotides are TGTGCCAGCAGTTATGTGCAGCAATCAGATACGCAGTATTTT.

The gene calls are TRBV29-1 and TRBJ2-7; D not certain. The CDR3 sequence is 13 residues long. CDR1 is SQVTM, CDR2 ANQGSEA, per germline. Trimming removed 3 bases from V and 5 bases from J, with 14 bases in between. The DNA of the CDR3 is TGCAGCGTTGAGGTCCAGGCAACGGACGAGCAGTACTTC. Translated: CSVEVQATDEQYF.